This is a list of T cell receptor beta chains from one sample in a study of early T cells in non-severe SARS-CoV-2 infection. TCRdb itself ran the 5' RACE reads through MiXCR, one entry per CDR3 protein. The sample carries approximately 79,000 distinct CDR3 sequences, around 13% recorded once. The source material was whole blood. These receptors originate from an adult who was a healthcare worker with PCR-confirmed SARS-CoV-2 infection or an uninfected control (not recorded which). The CDR3 runs from the conserved cysteine through the conserved F or W. The D gene is left open where the match is weak. Some rows have no size entry. The others give once, few or many, or a class for an expanded clone.

J gene,V gene,clone size,D gene,CDR3 protein,CDR3 DNA
TRBJ1-2,TRBV6-6,-,TRBD1,CASSYPPGQGYGYTF,TGTGCCAGCAGTTACCCCCCGGGACAGGGGTACGGCTACACCTTC
TRBJ2-7,TRBV11-3,-,-,CASSFSGANEQYF,TGTGCCAGCAGCTTTTCGGGGGCTAACGAGCAGTACTTC
TRBJ2-3,TRBV5-1,-,-,CASSLIAGDTQYF,TGCGCCAGCAGCTTGATCGCGGGAGATACGCAGTATTTT
TRBJ1-3,TRBV27,many,-,CASRTTKRGLLSGNTIYF,TGTGCCAGCAGGACTACTAAACGGGGGTTACTCTCTGGAAACACCATATATTTT
TRBJ2-7,TRBV12-5,-,TRBD2,CASGSGSGTTYYEQYF,TGTGCTAGTGGTTCCGGTTCCGGGACTACCTACTACGAGCAGTACTTC
TRBJ2-1,TRBV29-1,-,-,CSADPRGSSYNEQFF,TGCAGCGCCGACCCCAGGGGAAGCTCCTACAATGAGCAGTTCTTC
TRBJ2-5,TRBV6-1,few,TRBD1,CATAGQGIETQYF,TGTGCCACCGCCGGACAGGGGATCGAGACCCAGTACTTC
TRBJ2-4,TRBV11-2,few,-,CASSSWLGKENIQYF,TGTGCCAGCAGCTCTTGGTTGGGCAAGGAAAACATTCAGTACTTC
TRBJ2-3,TRBV3-1,many,TRBD2,CASSQGLAGGSTQYF,TGTGCCAGCAGCCAAGGACTAGCGGGAGGATCTACGCAGTATTTT
TRBJ2-7,TRBV5-1,many,-,CASSLETPEPMSEQYF,TGCGCCAGCAGCTTGGAGACCCCGGAGCCGATGTCGGAGCAGTACTTC
TRBJ2-7,TRBV7-2,many,-,CASSLAGGGPEQYF,TGTGCCAGCAGCTTAGCGGGTGGGGGGCCCGAGCAGTACTTC
TRBJ2-4,TRBV28,-,-,CASSVGALAKNIQYF,TGTGCCAGCAGCGTGGGGGCCCTAGCCAAAAACATTCAGTACTTC
TRBJ2-7,TRBV6-5,-,TRBD1,CASSTRDRGDEQYF,TGTGCCAGCAGCACCCGGGACAGGGGAGACGAGCAGTACTTC
TRBJ2-5,TRBV4-3,many,TRBD1,CASSQNVPGQQETQYF,TGCGCCAGCAGCCAAAACGTCCCGGGACAGCAAGAGACCCAGTACTTC
TRBJ1-2,TRBV13,many,-,CASSGGEENLAFSYTF,TGTGCCAGCAGCGGGGGCGAGGAGAACCTTGCCTTTAGCTACACCTTC
TRBJ2-1,TRBV7-2,-,-,CASSPLGGPSDPNEQFF,TGTGCCAGCAGCCCCCTCGGTGGGCCTAGCGACCCCAATGAGCAGTTCTTC
TRBJ1-4,TRBV5-1,-,TRBD1,CASSSQGQSNEKLFF,TGCGCCAGCAGCTCACAGGGGCAGTCTAATGAAAAACTGTTTTTT
TRBJ2-2,TRBV20-1,few,-,CSAREGSPNTGELFF,TGCAGTGCTAGAGAGGGCAGCCCGAACACCGGGGAGCTGTTTTTT
TRBJ1-2,TRBV12-5,few,-,CASGLATGYGYTF,TGTGCTAGTGGTTTGGCGACAGGTTATGGCTACACCTTC
TRBJ1-1,TRBV7-9,many,TRBD1,CASSIRDRAGIEAFF,TGTGCCAGCAGCATCCGGGACAGGGCGGGAATTGAAGCTTTCTTT
TRBJ1-1,TRBV7-9,many,-,CASFREGSTEAFF,TGTGCCAGCTTCAGGGAGGGGTCCACTGAAGCTTTCTTT
TRBJ1-3,TRBV7-6,-,-,CASSLNKGNTIYF,TGTGCCAGCAGCTTAAATAAGGGAAACACCATATATTTT
TRBJ2-4,TRBV6-5,-,-,CASSAQRGGDGVVWAKNIQYF,TGTGCCAGCAGTGCCCAGAGGGGGGGCGATGGCGTTGTATGGGCCAAAAACATTCAGTACTTC
TRBJ2-1,TRBV5-1,few,TRBD2,CASSLGTSGRASYNEQFF,TGCGCCAGCAGCTTAGGGACTAGCGGGAGAGCGTCCTACAATGAGCAGTTCTTC
TRBJ2-5,TRBV7-9,many,TRBD2,CASRGLESPNLQETQYF,TGTGCCAGCAGAGGACTAGAGTCTCCTAACTTGCAAGAGACCCAGTACTTC
TRBJ2-3,TRBV20-1,many,-,CSARDGARVRAHTQYF,TGCAGTGCTAGAGATGGGGCAAGGGTCCGCGCCCATACGCAGTATTTT
TRBJ2-3,TRBV9,many,-,CASTPGQGWGTDTQYF,TGTGCCAGCACCCCCGGCCAGGGCTGGGGCACAGATACGCAGTATTTT
TRBJ1-5,TRBV7-6,many,-,CASSSGGANQPQHF,TGTGCCAGCAGCTCCGGCGGGGCAAATCAGCCCCAGCATTTT
TRBJ2-3,TRBV24-1,few,-,CATSDWRDTQYF,TGTGCCACCAGTGATTGGAGGGATACGCAGTATTTT
TRBJ2-7,TRBV27,few,TRBD2,CASSLRGLAGWGSYEQYF,TGTGCCAGCAGCCTTCGGGGACTAGCGGGATGGGGCTCCTACGAGCAGTACTTC
TRBJ1-5,TRBV12-3/TRBV12-4,many,-,CASSLGQPPQPQHF,TGTGCCAGCAGTTTAGGACAGCCACCTCAGCCCCAGCATTTT
TRBJ2-2,TRBV4-1,few,-,CASSPQPLTVGELFF,TGCGCCAGCAGCCCCCAGCCCCTTACTGTCGGGGAGCTGTTTTTT
TRBJ2-6,TRBV19,few,-,CASSPGDTNSGANVLTF,TGTGCCAGTTCCCCGGGAGACACCAACTCTGGGGCCAACGTCCTGACTTTC
TRBJ2-7,TRBV20-1,many,-,CSAPAGTYEQYF,TGCAGTGCTCCAGCAGGTACCTACGAGCAGTACTTC
TRBJ1-2,TRBV12-3/TRBV12-4,few,-,CASSPGSHYGYTF,TGTGCCAGCAGTCCCGGGAGCCACTATGGCTACACCTTC
TRBJ1-1,TRBV12-3/TRBV12-4,-,-,CASQGPIFFF,TGTGCCAGCCAAGGCCCGATTTTCTTCTTT
TRBJ2-1,TRBV6-5,-,-,CASSRTFSYNEQFF,TGTGCCAGCAGCCGGACCTTCTCCTACAATGAGCAGTTCTTC
TRBJ2-1,TRBV12-3/TRBV12-4,few,TRBD2,CASSSLAGGPGNEQFF,TGTGCCAGCAGTTCACTAGCGGGGGGGCCGGGCAATGAGCAGTTCTTC
TRBJ2-7,TRBV7-9,-,TRBD2,CASSLSGRAEYEQYF,TGTGCCAGCAGCTTAAGCGGGAGGGCCGAATACGAGCAGTACTTC
TRBJ2-4,TRBV11-2,many,TRBD1,CASSLAGTGASKNIQYF,TGTGCCAGCAGCTTAGCGGGGACAGGGGCTTCCAAAAACATTCAGTACTTC
TRBJ2-5,TRBV4-1,many,-,CASSQVGRERQETQYF,TGCGCCAGCAGCCAAGTGGGCCGGGAGAGACAAGAGACCCAGTACTTC
TRBJ2-2,TRBV14,few,TRBD2,CASSPLRLAGNTGELFF,TGTGCCAGCAGCCCGCTTCGGCTAGCGGGGAACACCGGGGAGCTGTTTTTT